These 10 T cell receptor beta chains share one sample of origin, sequenced in a study of CD8 T cell repertoires and HIV-1 epitope variants. Libraries were prepared by immunoSEQ multiplex PCR; TCRdb keeps only in-frame clonotypes and omits some of them. This repertoire shows about 4,700 clones, 66% found once; its top ten account for approximately 44%. Their specific antigens are unknown. Sequences were obtained from cultured CD8+ T cells derived from PBMCs. The receptor set was obtained from a male donor with HIV.

Judged by abundance, this clone is large. The chain combines TRBV13 with TRBJ1-3, with TRBD1 matching 7 bases. V shed 5 bases and J 5 bases; nucleotides not matched to a gene: 9. CDR1 and CDR2 from the germline V gene are PRHDT and FYEKMQ (reference sequence). The CDR3 covers 15 residues. The chain's CDR3 is CASSPDRDGRNTIYF. CDR3 nucleotide sequence: TGTGCCAGCAGCCCTGACAGGGACGGGCGAAACACCATATATTTT.

J is TRBJ2-4 and V is TRBV19, with 14 bases matching TRBD2. The germline CDR1 and CDR2 sequences are LNHDA and SQIVND (reference sequence). This CDR3 is built from 15 residues. Trimming took 6 bases from V and 9 from J; bases not matched to a gene: 7. The CDR3 is CASRVTSGGDVIQYF. Here the CDR3 DNA reads TGTGCCAGTAGAGTGACTAGCGGGGGGGATGTCATTCAGTACTTC.

This clone appeared a few times. The chain couples TRBV19 to TRBJ2-7, with 7 bases identical to TRBD1. The CDR3 is 12 residues long. J lost 6 bases, V lost 2 bases, and 1 base had no gene match. The germline V gene encodes CDR1 LNHDA and CDR2 SQIVND (reference sequence). The CDR3 nucleotides are TGTGCCAGTAGTATAAACAGGGGCGAGCAGTACTTC. As protein: CASSINRGEQYF.

The rearrangement links TRBV7-2 to TRBJ2-7, with TRBD1 matching over 7 bases. Per germline, CDR1 SGHTA and CDR2 FQGNSA. After removal of 5 bases from V and 5 bases from J, the junction contained 6 bases not matched to a gene. The length of the CDR3 is 13 residues. The CDR3 DNA reads TGTGCCAGCAGCCAAACAGGGGTCAACGAGCAGTACTTC. As protein: CASSQTGVNEQYF.

This clone turned up a few times. The chain is built from TRBV28 and TRBJ2-2; 10 positions agree with TRBD2. The CDR3 has 16 amino acids. Germline V gene lookup returns CDR1 MDHEN and CDR2 SYDVKM. With V trimmed by 2 bases and J by 2 bases, 2 bases remained unmatched. CDR3 bases: TGTGCCAGCAGTTTACTAGCGGGAGCTAACACCGGGGAGCTGTTTTTT. Translation: CASSLLAGANTGELFF.

The chain joins TRBV9 to TRBJ2-7; 7 bases agree with TRBD1. Germline V gene data show CDR1 as SGDLS and CDR2 as YYNGEE. The CDR3 has 15 amino acids. The V gene end was trimmed by 3 bases and the J gene end by 4 bases; junction bases not matched to a gene: 10. This CDR3 is CASSDSGQPGYEQYF. The CDR3 nucleotides are TGTGCCAGCAGCGACTCGGGACAGCCAGGATACGAGCAGTACTTC. Full variable domain (remainder filled in from reference TRBV9 and TRBJ2-7): DSGVTQTPKHLITATGQRVTLRCSPRSGDLSVYWYQQSLDQGLQFLIQYYNGEERAKGNILERFSAQQFPDLHSELNLSSLELGDSALYFCASSDSGQPGYEQYFGPGTRLTVT.

This chain connects TRBV18 to TRBJ2-7; D is perhaps TRBD2 (5 bases). CDR1 and CDR2 from the germline V gene are KGHSH and LQKENI. This CDR3 contains 11 residues. The V end was cut by 5 bases, the J end by 6 bases, with 8 bases between. CDR3 DNA sequence: TGTGCCAGCTCAATTGGGAGCGAGCAGTACTTC. It encodes CASSIGSEQYF.

The chain links TRBV6-5 to TRBJ2-1; a weak D match, TRBD2 (5 bases). V dropped 0 bases and J dropped 2 bases, with 8 bases sitting between them. Germline V CDR1 and CDR2: MNHEY, SVGAGI. The CDR3 length is 15 residues. The CDR3 region has the DNA TGTGCCAGCAGTTACTCGGGAGTCGCCTACAATGAGCAGTTCTTC. This encodes CASSYSGVAYNEQFF.

This clone was seen a few times. The V gene is TRBV19, the J gene TRBJ1-6, with 7 bases aligning to TRBD1. Trimming at V came to 4 bases and at J to 4 bases, leaving 10 bases not matched to a gene. This CDR3 contains 17 residues. Germline CDR1 reads LNHDA; CDR2 reads SQIVND (reference sequence). Here the CDR3 DNA reads TGTGCCAGTAGTACCGAGGGGACAGAGAAGTATAATTCACCCCTCCACTTT. Amino acids: CASSTEGTEKYNSPLHF.

This chain connects TRBV5-1 to TRBJ2-3, with D possibly being TRBD1 (5 bases). Germline V gene data show CDR1 as SGHRS and CDR2 as YFSETQ. V lost 0 bases and J 0 bases, leaving 8 bases between the germline ends. The CDR3 covers 15 residues. Written as DNA, the CDR3 is TGCGCCAGCAGCTTGGTTAGGGGAAGCACAGATACGCAGTATTTT. This gives the protein CASSLVRGSTDTQYF.